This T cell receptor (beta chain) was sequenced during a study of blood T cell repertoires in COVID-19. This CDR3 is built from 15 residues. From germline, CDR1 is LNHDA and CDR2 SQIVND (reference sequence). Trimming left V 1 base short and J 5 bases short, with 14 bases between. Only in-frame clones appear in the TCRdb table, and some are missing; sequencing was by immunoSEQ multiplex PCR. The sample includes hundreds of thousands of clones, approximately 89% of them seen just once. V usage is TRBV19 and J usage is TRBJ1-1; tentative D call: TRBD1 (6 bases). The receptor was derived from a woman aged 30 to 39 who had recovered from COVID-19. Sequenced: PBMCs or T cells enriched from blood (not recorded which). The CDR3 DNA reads TGTGCCAGTAGTATAGCGGCAGGGGCGGTGACTGAAGCTTTCTTT. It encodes CASSIAAGAVTEAFF.